The present entry profiles one T cell receptor (beta chain) with its context. Its antigen is undetermined. The data originate from a study of cytomegalovirus exposure and HLA in healthy donors. V lost 2 bases to trimming and J lost 7 bases; unmatched junction nucleotides: 13. This CDR3 has 16 amino acids. Germline CDR1 reads SGHVS; CDR2 reads FNYEAQ. Study-wide points: CMV antigen specificity was confirmed in vitro for a few CMV-associated chains. Roughly uniform depth of sequencing across donors was assumed in presence/absence analyses. As a later analysis revealed, the rate of TCR association differed by HLA locus, with DRB1 most and HLA-C fewest.

The PCR used 60 Vbeta and 13 Jbeta primers. Profiled with immunoSEQ multiplex PCR; TCRdb holds only in-frame clones, not every one. The sample contains about 190,000 clones, around 90% of which appear only once. The material sequenced was PBMCs. The TCR comes from a boy aged 2 to 10 in good health and CMV-seronegative. The rearrangement uses TRBV7-6 and TRBJ2-7, with TRBD1 matching over 8 bases. The CDR3 nucleotides are TGTGCCAGCAGCTTAAGGTTGGGGCAGGGGGCAGAGGAGCAGTACTTC. Residues: CASSLRLGQGAEEQYF.